These 8 T cell receptor beta chains share one sample of origin, sequenced in a study of T cells after yellow fever vaccination. Each CDR3 protein gets one entry after TCRdb re-called the 5' RACE reads with MiXCR. Of 300,000 to 350,000 distinct CDR3 sequences in the sample, around 4.1% are singletons; the top ten hold 20% to 25%. This specimen consisted of PBMCs, obtained 5 days after the yellow fever booster vaccination. These receptors came from a man aged 18 to 29 who received the YFV17D yellow fever vaccine.

The CDR3 protein is CASSYTFTDTQYF. CDR3 sequence (DNA): TGTGCCAGCAGTTACACCTTCACAGATACGCAGTATTTT. The gene calls are TRBV6-5 and TRBJ2-3; D is undetermined. The CDR3 totals 13 residues. Germline CDR1 reads MNHEY; CDR2 reads SVGAGI. Trimming removed 2 bases from V and 2 bases from J, with 5 bases in between.

This chain connects TRBV27 to TRBJ2-5; D possibly corresponds to TRBD1 (6 bases). Trimming pared 4 bases from V and 5 bases from J, leaving 20 bases between. The germline V gene encodes CDR1 MNHEY and CDR2 SMNVEV (reference sequence). CDR3 size: 16 residues. This CDR3 reads CASSSQVQGTRETQYF. CDR3 DNA: TGTGCCAGCAGTTCCCAGGTCCAGGGGACGCGGGAGACCCAGTACTTC.

This clonotype was detected only a few times. J is TRBJ1-4 and V is TRBV7-9; tentatively, D is TRBD1 (5 bases). Germline V CDR1 and CDR2: SEHNR, FQNEAQ (reference sequence). This CDR3 comprises 15 residues. The ends were cut back, 5 bases at V and 3 bases at J, with 13 bases in the middle. Here the CDR3 reads CASSQRGSANEKLFF. The CDR3 DNA reads TGTGCCAGCAGCCAAAGGGGTTCGGCTAATGAAAAACTGTTTTTT.

This clonotype was found a few times. The gene calls are TRBV7-9 and TRBJ1-1, with D possibly TRBD1 on 6 matching bases. Germline CDR1 is SEHNR and CDR2 is FQNEAQ (reference sequence). The germline V and J ends were trimmed by 5 bases and 3 bases, with 10 bases remaining between them. This CDR3 is built from 13 residues. This chain's CDR3 is CASSHGQHTEAFF. CDR3 coding DNA: TGTGCCAGCAGCCACGGACAGCACACTGAAGCTTTCTTT.

The chain has TRBV6-5 and TRBJ2-7; 9 bases align to TRBD2. Germline CDR1 MNHEY, CDR2 SVGAGI. Losses at the gene ends were 4 bases for V and 0 bases for J; bases not matched to a gene: 4. This CDR3 contains 15 residues. CDR3 residues: CASSLAGASSYEQYF. CDR3 nucleotides: TGTGCCAGCAGTTTAGCGGGGGCCTCCTCCTACGAGCAGTACTTC.

CDR3 DNA sequence: TGTGCCAGCAGCCTAGGACAGGGCGAGCAGTACGTC. This codes for CASSLGQGEQYV. The chain employs TRBV12-3 or TRBV12-4 and TRBJ2-7, with 8 bases that match TRBD1. The CDR3 spans 12 residues. With V trimmed by 6 bases and J by 6 bases, 4 bases remained unmatched.

This clonotype has a count of ten or more. V gene TRBV11-2 combines with J gene TRBJ2-5, with D maybe TRBD2 (5 bases). Trimming removed 5 bases from V and 4 bases from J, with 11 bases in between. This CDR3 has 13 residues. Germline V gene sequence: CDR1 SGHAT, CDR2 FQNNGV. As DNA, the CDR3 is TGTGCCAGCAGCAAGCTAGAGGGAGAGACCCAGTACTTC. Translation: CASSKLEGETQYF. The full variable domain, with the rest looked up from reference TRBV11-2 and TRBJ2-5, is EAGVAQSPRYKIIEKRQSVAFWCNPISGHATLYWYQQILGQGPKLLIQFQNNGVVDDSQLPKDRFSAERLKGVDSTLKIQPAKLEDSAVYLCASSKLEGETQYFGPGTRLLVL.

This clonotype was detected only a few times. This sequence joins TRBV9 and TRBJ2-5; possibly TRBD1 for D (5 bases). The length of the CDR3 is 14 residues. Deletions cut 3 bases from V and 5 bases from J, with 14 bases between. Germline V CDR1 and CDR2: SGDLS, YYNGEE. The CDR3 DNA is TGTGCCAGCAGCGGGGGCGGACCGTGGGAGACCCAGTACTTC. This translates into CASSGGGPWETQYF.